The present T cell receptor beta chain was sequenced within a study of T cells in Graves' hyperthyroidism and ophthalmopathy. Study at large: Peripheral blood was drawn at first diagnosis, prior to all treatment.

The TCR beta CDR3 regions underwent amplification using RNA transcripts as the source. An initial round of RT-PCR targeting the TCR CDR3 relied on the HTBI primer set. Using its own MiXCR run on the multiplex PCR reads, TCRdb lists one record per CDR3 protein. The repertoire has approximately 370,000 distinct CDR3 sequences, more than 12% of them found once; the top ten carry 30% to 35%. Ten or more counts support this clonotype. This TCR was recovered from a woman aged 25-40 years with Graves' hyperthyroidism. The sample taken for sequencing was blood.

This CDR3 is CASSISYNTEAFF. For the CDR3, the DNA is TGTGCCAGCAGCATTTCTTATAACACTGAAGCTTTCTTT. The chain couples TRBV6-1 to TRBJ1-1, with D unresolved. Trimming took 6 bases from V and 2 from J, leaving 10 bases between them. Germline-derived CDR1 and CDR2 are MNHNS and SASEGT. The CDR3 length is 13 residues.